The rows below give T cell receptor beta chains drawn from one sample of a study of T cell repertoires in cytomegalovirus infection. TCRdb re-called the reads through MiXCR, storing one row per CDR3 protein. The sample has more than 400,000 distinct CDR3 sequences; approximately 26% are singletons. The sequenced material came from PBMCs. Receptors were obtained from a human donor in good health (CMV status not recorded). Some clones in this sample may be carry-over from other donors' samples. CDR3s include the opening cysteine and the closing phenylalanine or tryptophan. Fields, in order: CDR3 length, V gene, J gene, clone size, D gene, CDR3 DNA, CDR3 protein. D genes are given only for firm matches. Some rows mark clone size as missing; the rest say once, few, many or name a class of expanded clone.

15	TRBV19	TRBJ1-5	once	NA	TGTGCCAGTAGTATCACACTTATCCCCAATCAGCCCCAGCATTTT	CASSITLIPNQPQHF
16	TRBV6-2/TRBV6-3	TRBJ2-1	NA	NA	TGTGCCAGCAGTTACTCGGCGGGGGCGTCCCCTAATGAGCAGTTCTTC	CASSYSAGASPNEQFF
14	TRBV20-1	TRBJ1-2	NA	TRBD1	TGCAGTGCGGCCGCGGACAGGGGGCCTAGGGGCTACACCTTC	CSAAADRGPRGYTF
12	TRBV7-8	TRBJ1-1	many	NA	TGTGCCAGCAGCTTAGTACTCGGGGGAGCTTTCTTT	CASSLVLGGAFF
16	TRBV11-2	TRBJ2-1	few	TRBD2	TGTGCCAGCAGGCGACTAGCGGGAGGGTTCGCCAATGAGCAGTTCTTC	CASRRLAGGFANEQFF
14	TRBV7-3	TRBJ1-2	few	NA	TGTGCCAGCAGCTTAAGATACAGGGAGTATGGCTACACCTTC	CASSLRYREYGYTF
14	TRBV7-2	TRBJ1-3	NA	NA	TGTGCCAGCAGCTTGGGATGGGATGGAAACACCATATATTTT	CASSLGWDGNTIYF
17	TRBV19	TRBJ2-1	NA	NA	TGTGCCAGTAGTCATGTCCCTACTAGCTTGGGTTACAATGAGCAGTTCTTC	CASSHVPTSLGYNEQFF
14	TRBV12-3/TRBV12-4	TRBJ2-1	NA	NA	TGTGCCAGCAGCCCTTCTACTAGCTACAATGAGCAGTTCTTC	CASSPSTSYNEQFF
17	TRBV19	TRBJ2-6	few	NA	TGTGCCAGTAGTGCCTGGACTCTTAGCTCTGGGGCCAACGTCCTGACTTTC	CASSAWTLSSGANVLTF
15	TRBV4-1	TRBJ1-5	NA	TRBD1	TGCGCCAGCAGCGATCCACAGGGGGGCAATCAGCCCCAGCATTTT	CASSDPQGGNQPQHF
14	TRBV7-8	TRBJ2-1	many	NA	TGTGCCAGCAGCTTAGTAGGCAGGGTCAATGAGCAGTTCTTC	CASSLVGRVNEQFF
13	TRBV11-2	TRBJ2-5	NA	TRBD2	TGTGCCAGCAGCCGAAGACTAGCAGAGACCCAGTACTTC	CASSRRLAETQYF
12	TRBV29-1	TRBJ1-2	few	NA	TGCAGCGTTGGGGACATTAACTATGGCTACACCTTC	CSVGDINYGYTF